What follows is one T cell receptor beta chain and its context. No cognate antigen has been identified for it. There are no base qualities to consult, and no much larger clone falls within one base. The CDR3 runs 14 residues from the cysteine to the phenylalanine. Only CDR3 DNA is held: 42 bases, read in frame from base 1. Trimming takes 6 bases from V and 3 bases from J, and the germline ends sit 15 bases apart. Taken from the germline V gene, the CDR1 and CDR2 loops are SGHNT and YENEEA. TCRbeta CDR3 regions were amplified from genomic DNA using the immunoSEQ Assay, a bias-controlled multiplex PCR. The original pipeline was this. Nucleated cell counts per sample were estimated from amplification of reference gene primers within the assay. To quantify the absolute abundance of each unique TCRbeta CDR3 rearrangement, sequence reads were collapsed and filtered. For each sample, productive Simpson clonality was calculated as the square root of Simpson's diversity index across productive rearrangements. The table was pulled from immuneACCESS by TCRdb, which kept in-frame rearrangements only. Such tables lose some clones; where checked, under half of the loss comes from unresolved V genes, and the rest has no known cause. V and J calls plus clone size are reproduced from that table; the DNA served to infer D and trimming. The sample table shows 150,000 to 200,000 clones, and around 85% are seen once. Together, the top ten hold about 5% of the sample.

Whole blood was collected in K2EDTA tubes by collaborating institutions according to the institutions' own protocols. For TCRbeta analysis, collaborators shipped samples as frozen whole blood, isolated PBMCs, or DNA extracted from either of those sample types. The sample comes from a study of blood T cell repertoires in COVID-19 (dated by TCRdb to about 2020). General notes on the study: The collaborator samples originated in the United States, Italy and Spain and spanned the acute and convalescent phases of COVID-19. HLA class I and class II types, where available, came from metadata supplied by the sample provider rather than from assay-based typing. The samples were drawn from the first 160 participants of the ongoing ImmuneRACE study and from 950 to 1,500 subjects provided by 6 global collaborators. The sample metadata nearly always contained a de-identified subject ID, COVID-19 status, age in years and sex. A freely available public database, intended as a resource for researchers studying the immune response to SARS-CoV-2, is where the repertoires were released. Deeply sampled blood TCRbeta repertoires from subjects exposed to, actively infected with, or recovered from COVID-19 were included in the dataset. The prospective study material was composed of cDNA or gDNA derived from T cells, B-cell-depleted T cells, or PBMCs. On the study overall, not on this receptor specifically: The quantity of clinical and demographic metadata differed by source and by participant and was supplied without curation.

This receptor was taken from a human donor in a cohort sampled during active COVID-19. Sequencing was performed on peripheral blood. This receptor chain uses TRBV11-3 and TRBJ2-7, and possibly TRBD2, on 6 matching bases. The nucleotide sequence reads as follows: TGTGCCAGCAGTAGGGACGCCGGGAGCTACGAGCAGTACTTC. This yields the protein CASSRDAGSYEQYF.